Shown below are 21 T cell receptor beta chains from a single sample sequenced in a study of CD8 T cells in ankylosing spondylitis. TCRdb passed the 5' RACE reads through MiXCR, listing each CDR3 protein once. This sample carries 200,000 or so distinct CDR3 sequences, under 15% of them seen once, and the ten largest clones take 9.5% to 11%. The sample was blood, either unsorted or a sorted T cell fraction (not recorded which). The receptors originated from a female donor with ankylosing spondylitis or in good health (not recorded which).

The V call is TRBV24-1, the J call TRBJ2-5; unclear D gene. There are 14 residues in the CDR3. CDR1 KGHDR and CDR2 SFDVKD come from the germline V gene. Deletions cut 3 bases from V and 4 bases from J, with 11 bases between. Written as DNA, the CDR3 is TGTGCCACCAGTGATAGCTGGGCGCGAGAGACCCAGTACTTC. It codes for CATSDSWARETQYF.

This rearrangement joins TRBV20-1 to TRBJ1-1; D gene unclear. V lost 3 bases, J lost 1 base, and 9 bases lay in between. Germline V gives CDR1 DFQATT, CDR2 SNEGSKA (reference sequence). This CDR3 is built from 13 residues. CDR3 in amino acids: CSASKPRNTEAFF. DNA of the CDR3: TGCAGTGCTAGCAAGCCAAGGAACACTGAAGCTTTCTTT.

This clonotype was detected many times. The V call is TRBV24-1, the J call TRBJ2-2; TRBD1 matches at 11 bases. The V and J ends lost 6 bases and 5 bases, in that order; junction bases with no gene match: 7. Germline CDR1 KGHDR, CDR2 SFDVKD. The CDR3 contains 16 residues. The CDR3 here is CATSRSGQGATGELFF. The CDR3 DNA sequence: TGTGCCACCAGTCGTTCCGGACAGGGGGCTACCGGGGAGCTGTTTTTT.

The chain combines TRBV20-1 with TRBJ2-3; TRBD2 might be the D (5 bases). Germline-derived CDR1 and CDR2 are DFQATT and SNEGSKA (reference sequence). This CDR3 has 12 amino acids. Trimming cost V 5 bases and J 5 bases, with 11 bases left between them. The CDR3 coding sequence is TGCAGTGCTGGTGGACTCGAAGATACGCAGTATTTT. Translated, it gives CSAGGLEDTQYF.

This clonotype came up many times. CDR3 sequence: CASSPWTGSYEQYF. The CDR3 region has the DNA TGTGCCAGCAGCCCCTGGACTGGATCCTACGAGCAGTACTTC. The V gene is TRBV7-2, the J gene TRBJ2-7; a possible D gene is TRBD2 (5 bases). There are 14 residues in the CDR3. V lost 5 bases, J lost 1 base, and 12 bases lay in between. Germline CDR1 is SGHTA and CDR2 is FQGNSA.

Note on this clonotype: This sequence may be a read error, since a much larger clone differs from it by one base. The rearrangement links TRBV5-6 to TRBJ1-1, with TRBD1 matching over 8 bases. This CDR3 has 18 residues. The V gene's germline CDR1 is SGHDT and CDR2 YYEEEE. This chain's CDR3 is CASSLEKWTGRSRTAAFF. Written as DNA, the CDR3 is TGTGCCAGCAGCTTGGAAAAGTGGACAGGGCGGAGTAGGACTGCAGCTTTCTTT.

This clonotype was observed at least ten times. The CDR3 loop is CASSLAGGPSREQPQHF. The DNA for the CDR3 is TGTGCCAGCAGTTTAGCGGGTGGGCCTAGTAGGGAACAGCCCCAGCATTTT. V gene TRBV12-3 or TRBV12-4 combines with J gene TRBJ1-5; D remains ambiguous. This CDR3 spans 17 amino acids. V was clipped by 0 bases and J by 7 bases, with 19 bases between them.

J is TRBJ1-1 and V is TRBV7-9; the match to TRBD1 covers 7 bases. This CDR3 has 14 residues. CDR1 is SEHNR, CDR2 FQNEAQ, per germline (reference sequence). Unmatched junction bases numbered 9, after V lost 8 bases and J lost 3 bases. CDR3 coding DNA: TGTGCCAGCCGACAGGGCATCCGGGACACTGAAGCTTTCTTT. Its translation is CASRQGIRDTEAFF. The variable domain in full, with the rest retrieved from reference TRBV7-9 and TRBJ1-1, is DTGVSQNPRHKITKRGQNVTFRCDPISEHNRLYWYRQTLGQGPEFLTYFQNEAQLEKSRLLSDRFSAERPKGSFSTLEIQRTEQGDSAMYLCASRQGIRDTEAFFGQGTRLTVV.

This clonotype was counted ten times or more. For the CDR3, the DNA is TGTGCCAGCAGCCCGTCGCCGGGGAATGGCTACACCTTC. It translates to CASSPSPGNGYTF. The V call is TRBV7-3, the J call TRBJ1-2; no reliable D call. Germline V lookup: CDR1 SGHTA, CDR2 FQGTGA. Trimming stripped 5 bases from V and 6 bases from J, with 13 bases between. CDR3 size: 13 residues.

The table lists this clonotype with many counts. The chain joins TRBV28 to TRBJ2-7; perhaps TRBD2 as D (6 bases). Trimming removed 7 bases from V and 3 bases from J, with 16 bases in between. The germline V gene has CDR1 MDHEN and CDR2 SYDVKM. This CDR3 comprises 14 residues. Here the CDR3 DNA reads TGTGCCAGCACCCATGGGGGGAAGGACTACGAGCAGTACTTC. It yields the protein CASTHGGKDYEQYF. The whole variable domain, remainder taken from reference TRBV28 and TRBJ2-7, is DVKVTQSSRYLVKRTGEKVFLECVQDMDHENMFWYRQDPGLGLRLIYFSYDVKMKEKGDIPEGYSVSREKKERFSLILESASTNQTSMYLCASTHGGKDYEQYFGPGTRLTVT.

This clonotype was picked up a small number of times. The chain joins TRBV19 to TRBJ1-2; D may be TRBD1 (6 bases). Trimming shortened V by 8 bases and J by 8 bases, and 27 bases separated the two germline ends. This CDR3 has 16 residues. Germline V gene data show CDR1 as LNHDA and CDR2 as SQIVND (reference sequence). In DNA, the CDR3 is TGTGCCAGTTCCCCGGACAGCTCGGGTATACTATTGGGCTACACCTTC. Its protein product is CASSPDSSGILLGYTF.

This clonotype was recorded at least ten times. The rearrangement joins TRBV27 to TRBJ1-5; D is possibly TRBD1 (5 bases). Trimming pared 0 bases from V and 6 bases from J, leaving 12 bases between. The germline gives CDR1 MNHEY, CDR2 SMNVEV (reference sequence). This CDR3 region has 15 residues. The chain's CDR3 is CASSLSRGGGQPQHF. The CDR3, as DNA: TGTGCCAGCAGTTTATCGAGGGGTGGTGGTCAGCCCCAGCATTTT.

This clonotype was seen at least ten times. V gene TRBV12-3 or TRBV12-4 combines with J gene TRBJ2-1; 9 bases map to TRBD2. CDR3 size: 16 residues. Unmatched junction bases numbered 10, after V lost 7 bases and J lost 3 bases. The CDR3 is CASTSRLAADYNEQFF. In DNA, the CDR3 is TGTGCCAGCACCAGCAGACTAGCGGCGGACTACAATGAGCAGTTCTTC.

The CDR3 reads CASSLQGTQPQHF. CDR3 sequence (DNA): TGTGCCAGCAGTTTACAGGGGACTCAGCCCCAGCATTTT. This chain uses TRBV27 with TRBJ1-5; D may be TRBD1 (6 bases). Looked up from germline, CDR1 is MNHEY and CDR2 is SMNVEV (reference sequence). This CDR3 has 13 residues. Trimming pared 2 bases from V and 6 bases from J, leaving 8 bases between.

As for this clonotype: A much bigger clone sits one base away, suggesting this may be a read error. The CDR3 carries no conserved terminal phenylalanine or tryptophan, so it likely arises from a read error. The V call is TRBV29-1, the J call TRBJ1-3; D not certain. V shed 4 bases and J shed 0 bases, with 10 bases lying between them. The CDR3 extends over 14 amino acids. Germline V gene sequence: CDR1 SQVTM, CDR2 ANQGSEA. The CDR3 loop is CSVGGENSGNTIYV. CDR3 DNA: TGCAGCGTTGGTGGGGAAAACTCTGGAAACACCATATATGTT.

This sequence joins TRBV20-1 and TRBJ2-7, with D uncertain. The ends were cut back, 0 bases at V and 4 bases at J, with 13 bases in the middle. Germline CDR1 DFQATT, CDR2 SNEGSKA (reference sequence). The CDR3 is made up of 14 amino acids. The CDR3 bases are TGCAGTGCTAGAGATGGGTTAATCCTATACGAGCAGTACTTC. Translating gives CSARDGLILYEQYF.

This clonotype has a count of ten or more. This rearrangement joins TRBV7-2 to TRBJ2-5; tentatively, D is TRBD1 (5 bases). The germline V gene has CDR1 SGHTA and CDR2 FQGNSA. The CDR3 is 16 residues long. Between the trimmed V and J ends, which lost 4 bases and 4 bases, there was a span of 19 bases. Here the CDR3 reads CASSSEFGRTPETQYF. CDR3 DNA sequence: TGTGCCAGCAGCTCTGAGTTTGGCCGGACACCAGAGACCCAGTACTTC.

This clonotype was counted only a few times. This CDR3 is CASSLGQGASLGQFF. The CDR3 DNA is TGTGCCAGCAGCTTGGGACAGGGGGCCTCGCTCGGGCAGTTCTTC. The chain couples TRBV7-2 to TRBJ2-1, with 12 nucleotides matching TRBD1. The V gene end was trimmed by 3 bases and the J gene end by 12 bases; junction bases not matched to a gene: 9. The CDR3 has 15 residues. Germline lookup yields CDR1 SGHTA and CDR2 FQGNSA.

This clonotype occurred many times. J is TRBJ2-7 and V is TRBV20-1, with D perhaps TRBD2 (6 bases). The CDR3 is 12 residues long. Germline lookup yields CDR1 DFQATT and CDR2 SNEGSKA (reference sequence). V was clipped by 5 bases and J by 0 bases, with 8 bases between them. The CDR3 nucleotides are TGCAGTGCTCTAGCGAACTCCTACGAGCAGTACTTC. This translates into CSALANSYEQYF.

This clonotype was seen ten or more times. This chain joins TRBV5-5 and TRBJ2-1, with 10 positions matching TRBD1. CDR1 is SGHKS and CDR2 is YYEKEE in the germline V gene (reference sequence). CDR3 size: 14 residues. The V gene end was trimmed by 3 bases and the J gene end by 8 bases; junction bases not matched to a gene: 5. CDR3 amino acids: CASSSTDRGDEQFF. CDR3 DNA: TGTGCCAGCAGCTCAACGGACAGGGGGGATGAGCAGTTCTTC.

This clonotype came up a few times. This chain links TRBV4-3 with TRBJ2-1, with D perhaps matching TRBD1 (5 bases). Trimming left V 0 bases short and J 9 bases short, with 18 bases between. The CDR3 sequence is 16 residues long. CDR1 LGHNA and CDR2 YSLEER come from the germline V gene. This CDR3 reads CASSQEDDPRAAEQFF. The CDR3 DNA follows: TGCGCCAGCAGCCAAGAAGACGACCCCAGGGCCGCTGAGCAGTTCTTC.